This is a list of T cell receptor beta chains from one sample in a study of siplizumab effects on memory and regulatory T cells. Sequencing used immunoSEQ multiplex PCR; TCRdb keeps in-frame clones, though not all of them. Here the sample spans fewer than 110,000 clones, 85% to 95% being singletons. The sequencing input was non-Treg CD4+ T cells sorted from blood. The receptors shown here come from a human donor in good health. Each CDR3 is given with its conserved first and last residue. D genes are given only for firm matches. Clone size is not always given. Where it is, it says once, few, many or a class for expanded clones.

d_call	j_call	v_call	clone_size	cdr3_nt	cdr3_aa
NA	TRBJ2-7	TRBV5-1	NA	TGCGCCAGCAGCCTGGGTTGGACTTCTAGGAACCAAGACGAGCAGTACTTC	CASSLGWTSRNQDEQYF
TRBD1	TRBJ1-4	TRBV18	NA	TGTGCCAGCTCACCAGAAGACAGGGCAGGAGAAAAACTGTTTTTT	CASSPEDRAGEKLFF
NA	TRBJ1-1	TRBV30	NA	TGTGCCTGGATTGGGGTTTTGGGGACTGAAGCTTTCTTT	CAWIGVLGTEAFF
TRBD1	TRBJ1-5	TRBV6-6	NA	TGTGCCAGCAGTCCCGGGACAGGGGTCAATCAGCCCCAGCATTTT	CASSPGTGVNQPQHF
NA	TRBJ2-3	TRBV19	NA	TGTGCCAGTAGTGTTCGAGCGCCCACAGATACGCAGTATTTT	CASSVRAPTDTQYF
NA	TRBJ2-1	TRBV19	once	TGTGCCAGTAGCCGGGCCTACAATGAGCAGTTCTTC	CASSRAYNEQFF
NA	TRBJ2-1	TRBV18	NA	TGTGCCAGCTCACCAGAAGAGGCCAATGAGCAGTTCTTC	CASSPEEANEQFF
TRBD1	TRBJ2-1	TRBV15	NA	TGTGCCACCACCCTGGACAGGGGCTCGTACAATGAGCAGTTCTTC	CATTLDRGSYNEQFF
NA	TRBJ2-2	TRBV4-3	NA	TGCGCCAGCAGCGCAAGGGGGTTCGCCGGGGAGCTGTTTTTT	CASSARGFAGELFF
TRBD1	TRBJ1-5	TRBV15	few	TGTGCCACCAGCAGGGGACAGACGCACAATCAGCCCCAGCATTTT	CATSRGQTHNQPQHF
NA	TRBJ2-5	TRBV9	NA	TGTGCCAGCAGCCGCGGACAGACCAAGGGGGAGACCCAGTACTTC	CASSRGQTKGETQYF
NA	TRBJ2-7	TRBV18	NA	TGTGCCAGCTCGCAAAGGGAATACGAGCAGTACTTC	CASSQREYEQYF
NA	TRBJ2-1	TRBV5-1	NA	TGCGCCAGCAGCTTGGCCGGGGACGGCTCCTACAATGAGCAGTTCTTC	CASSLAGDGSYNEQFF
TRBD2	TRBJ2-3	TRBV9	NA	TGTGCCAGCAGCTACGGACTAGCGGGAGTGGTAGATACGCAGTATTTT	CASSYGLAGVVDTQYF
NA	TRBJ1-5	TRBV6-6	NA	TGTGTCAGCAGTTACTCAGCCAATCAGCCCCAGCATTTT	CVSSYSANQPQHF
TRBD1	TRBJ2-2	TRBV5-1	once	TGCGCCAGCAGCTACGACAGGGTGGGCACCGGGGAGCTGTTTTTT	CASSYDRVGTGELFF
NA	TRBJ2-3	TRBV7-2	NA	TGTGCCAGCAGCGAAAACACAGATACGCAGTATTTT	CASSENTDTQYF
NA	TRBJ1-6	TRBV6-7	NA	TGTGCCAGAGCGATTACCCACTATAATTCACCCCTCCACTTT	CARAITHYNSPLHF
NA	TRBJ2-3	TRBV5-1	NA	TGCGCCAGCAGCCCATTCGACAGTCCACCCACAGATACGCAGTATTTT	CASSPFDSPPTDTQYF
NA	TRBJ2-3	TRBV4-1	once	TGCGCCAGCAGCCAGCTGGGTTTCACAGATACGCAGTATTTT	CASSQLGFTDTQYF
NA	TRBJ1-5	TRBV28	NA	TGTGCCAGCAGGCTAGGTCGGCGGGGGAGAGGCAATCAGCCCCAGCATTTT	CASRLGRRGRGNQPQHF
NA	TRBJ2-2	TRBV4-3	NA	TGCGCCAGCAGCCAAGATGGTCGGGAGCTGTTTTTT	CASSQDGRELFF
NA	TRBJ1-5	TRBV6-5	NA	TGTGCCAGCAGTTACAGGGGTGGCAATCAGCCCCAGCATTTT	CASSYRGGNQPQHF
TRBD1	TRBJ2-3	TRBV28	NA	TGTGCCAGCATCCGGAGAGGACAGGGCACAGATACGCAGTATTTT	CASIRRGQGTDTQYF
TRBD1	TRBJ2-5	TRBV28	NA	TGTGCCAGCAGTTTAGGGGACAGGACAAAGGGGCACTTC	CASSLGDRTKGHF
NA	TRBJ2-5	TRBV7-9	once	TGTGCCAGCAGCTTAGCGTCTTGGGAGACCCAGTACTTC	CASSLASWETQYF
NA	TRBJ2-5	TRBV5-4	NA	TGTGCCAGCAGCCCCCGAACTAGGAGCCACGAGACCCAGTACTTC	CASSPRTRSHETQYF
TRBD1	TRBJ1-2	TRBV5-5	NA	TGTGCCAGCAGCGGAGGGACAGGGGGCGACTATGGCTACACCTTC	CASSGGTGGDYGYTF
NA	TRBJ2-2	TRBV9	NA	TGTGCCAGCAGCGCTCAAGGTAGAGGTACCGGGGAGCTGTTTTTT	CASSAQGRGTGELFF
NA	TRBJ1-5	TRBV18	NA	TGTGCCAGCTCACGGTCGGGGAGCAATCAGCCCCAGCATTTT	CASSRSGSNQPQHF
TRBD1	TRBJ2-2	TRBV4-1	NA	TGCGCCAGCAGCGGTACAGGGGCCGCCGCGAACACCGGGGAGCTGTTTTTT	CASSGTGAAANTGELFF
NA	TRBJ2-7	TRBV14	few	TGTGCCAGCAGTTCGCAGGGCTACGAGCAGTACTTC	CASSSQGYEQYF
NA	TRBJ2-7	TRBV11-3	NA	TGTGCCAGCAGCTTACAGGGGCCAACCTACGAGCAGTACTTC	CASSLQGPTYEQYF
TRBD1	TRBJ2-1	TRBV7-3	once	TGTGCCAGCAGCTTAGAGCAGGGGGCAACAGGGAATGAGCAGTTCTTC	CASSLEQGATGNEQFF
NA	TRBJ2-3	TRBV11-3	NA	TGTGCCAGCAGCTTAGATGGCAAAAGCACAGATACGCAGTATTTT	CASSLDGKSTDTQYF
NA	TRBJ2-1	TRBV4-3	NA	TGCGCCAGCAGCGTGAGGACGGCGAACTCCTACAATGAGCAGTTCTTC	CASSVRTANSYNEQFF
NA	TRBJ1-6	TRBV19	NA	TGTGCCAGTACTAGGACAATCGGGGGGAATTCACCCCTCCACTTT	CASTRTIGGNSPLHF
NA	TRBJ1-1	TRBV29-1	few	TGCAGCGCCGAAGGGACACCGAACACTGAAGCTTTCTTT	CSAEGTPNTEAFF
TRBD2	TRBJ2-1	TRBV9	NA	TGTGCCAGCAGCGTATGGGGGACTAGCGGGAGTGTTGAGCAGTTCTTC	CASSVWGTSGSVEQFF
NA	TRBJ2-7	TRBV19	NA	TGTGCCAGTAGTATTAGTGGGGACACGCGTTCCTACGAGCAGTACTTC	CASSISGDTRSYEQYF
NA	TRBJ1-1	TRBV6-1	once	TGTGCCAGCAGTGGGCACTCCGGCGGGAACACTGAAGCTTTCTTT	CASSGHSGGNTEAFF